Listed below are T cell receptor beta chains from one sample, sequenced in a study of T cell responses to AZD1222 COVID-19 vaccine. Sequencing used immunoSEQ multiplex PCR; TCRdb keeps in-frame clones, though not all of them. The table lists about 140,000 clones, about 90% of them singletons. Sequencing used peripheral blood, obtained on day 0 of AZD1222 vaccination. The receptor set was obtained from an adult in good health. Each CDR3 is given with its conserved first and last residue. The order of the fields is J gene, V gene, clone size, D gene, CDR3 DNA, CDR3 protein. The D gene is left open where the match is weak. Not all rows give a size; the values are once, few, many and, for expanded clones, a class.

J gene: TRBJ1-3; V gene: TRBV11-2; clone size: -; D gene: TRBD1; CDR3 DNA: TGTGCCAGCAGCCCGTTACAGGGGAGAGGGTCTGGAAACACCATATATTTT; CDR3 protein: CASSPLQGRGSGNTIYF
J gene: TRBJ2-1; V gene: TRBV6-1; clone size: -; D gene: TRBD1; CDR3 DNA: TGTGCCAGCAGTGGAAACAGGGGTCGAGATCTCGATGAGCAGTTCTTC; CDR3 protein: CASSGNRGRDLDEQFF
J gene: TRBJ1-1; V gene: TRBV10-2; clone size: -; D gene: TRBD1; CDR3 DNA: TGCGCCAGCAGCTACGAAATAATGGGAGTCAGGGGGCATGACACTGAAGCTTTCTTT; CDR3 protein: CASSYEIMGVRGHDTEAFF
J gene: TRBJ1-1; V gene: TRBV18; clone size: -; D gene: TRBD1; CDR3 DNA: TGTGCCAGCTCCCCCGGGACAGAGAACACTGAAGCTTTCTTT; CDR3 protein: CASSPGTENTEAFF
J gene: TRBJ2-1; V gene: TRBV27; clone size: once; D gene: TRBD2; CDR3 DNA: TGTGCCAGCAGTTTCAGGACTAGCGGCTCCTACAATGAGCAGTTCTTC; CDR3 protein: CASSFRTSGSYNEQFF
J gene: TRBJ1-5; V gene: TRBV2; clone size: -; D gene: -; CDR3 DNA: TGTGCCAGCAGTGAAGTCCATAGCAATCAGCCCCAGCATTTT; CDR3 protein: CASSEVHSNQPQHF
J gene: TRBJ1-4; V gene: TRBV2; clone size: -; D gene: TRBD1; CDR3 DNA: TGTGCCAGCAGTTACAGGGGGCAGGGTGAAAAACTGTTTTTT; CDR3 protein: CASSYRGQGEKLFF
J gene: TRBJ2-2; V gene: TRBV6-5; clone size: once; D gene: TRBD2; CDR3 DNA: TGTGCCAGCAGTAGCGGGACCTCGGGGACCGGGGAGCTGTTTTTT; CDR3 protein: CASSSGTSGTGELFF
J gene: TRBJ1-1; V gene: TRBV5-4; clone size: -; D gene: -; CDR3 DNA: TGTGCCAGCAGCTTGGGCGCCCGGTTGATGAACACTGAAGCTTTCTTT; CDR3 protein: CASSLGARLMNTEAFF
J gene: TRBJ1-5; V gene: TRBV10-1; clone size: -; D gene: -; CDR3 DNA: TGCGCCAGCAGTGGACAGGGCAATCAGCCCCAGCATTTT; CDR3 protein: CASSGQGNQPQHF
J gene: TRBJ2-1; V gene: TRBV27; clone size: -; D gene: -; CDR3 DNA: TGTGCCAGCAGTTTAGGGGCACAGGGCTCCTACAATGAGCAGTTCTTC; CDR3 protein: CASSLGAQGSYNEQFF
J gene: TRBJ1-5; V gene: TRBV19; clone size: -; D gene: -; CDR3 DNA: TGTGCCACCAGTCGGACAGTGAATCAGCCCCAGCATTTT; CDR3 protein: CATSRTVNQPQHF
J gene: TRBJ2-1; V gene: TRBV9; clone size: -; D gene: TRBD2; CDR3 DNA: TGTGCCAGCAGCGGTTCCCCCCGGACTAGCGCTTACAATGAGCAGTTCTTC; CDR3 protein: CASSGSPRTSAYNEQFF
J gene: TRBJ1-2; V gene: TRBV6-5; clone size: few; D gene: -; CDR3 DNA: TGTGCCAGCAGTTACTCCCTTCGGGGGTTTTATGGCTACACCTTC; CDR3 protein: CASSYSLRGFYGYTF
J gene: TRBJ2-7; V gene: TRBV12-3/TRBV12-4; clone size: -; D gene: -; CDR3 DNA: TGTGCCAGCAGCAATGGACGGGCCTACGAGCAGTACTTC; CDR3 protein: CASSNGRAYEQYF
J gene: TRBJ1-5; V gene: TRBV28; clone size: -; D gene: TRBD1; CDR3 DNA: TGTGCCAGCACCTCCACGGCAGGGGGCAACCAGCCCCAGCATTTT; CDR3 protein: CASTSTAGGNQPQHF
J gene: TRBJ1-3; V gene: TRBV6-5; clone size: -; D gene: -; CDR3 DNA: TGTGCCGCCAGGAAGGGTGATGGAAACACCATATATTTT; CDR3 protein: CAARKGDGNTIYF
J gene: TRBJ1-5; V gene: TRBV28; clone size: -; D gene: -; CDR3 DNA: TGTGCCAGCCACTCAGTTAGGAGGGTTAGCAATCAGCCCCAGCATTTT; CDR3 protein: CASHSVRRVSNQPQHF
J gene: TRBJ2-3; V gene: TRBV5-1; clone size: -; D gene: TRBD2; CDR3 DNA: TGCGCCAGCAGCTTGTTGAGCGGGGGCACAGATACGCAGTATTTT; CDR3 protein: CASSLLSGGTDTQYF
J gene: TRBJ2-5; V gene: TRBV12-3/TRBV12-4; clone size: -; D gene: -; CDR3 DNA: TGTGCCAGCAGTCGTTCGCGCGCGGAGACCCAGTACTTC; CDR3 protein: CASSRSRAETQYF
J gene: TRBJ1-2; V gene: TRBV6-6; clone size: -; D gene: -; CDR3 DNA: TGTGCCAGCAGACCAGACAGCGTCTATGGCTACACCTTC; CDR3 protein: CASRPDSVYGYTF
J gene: TRBJ1-1; V gene: TRBV6-5; clone size: -; D gene: -; CDR3 DNA: TGTGCCAGCAAAGAGGGGGGGGAGAACACTGAAGCTTTCTTT; CDR3 protein: CASKEGGENTEAFF
J gene: TRBJ1-2; V gene: TRBV12-3/TRBV12-4; clone size: -; D gene: -; CDR3 DNA: TGTGCCAGCAGTTTACGGGGGCATGGCTACACCTTC; CDR3 protein: CASSLRGHGYTF
J gene: TRBJ2-2; V gene: TRBV10-1; clone size: -; D gene: -; CDR3 DNA: TGCGCCAGCAGTGAGTCGGTCAAAGGCGGCCCAGCGAACACCGGGGAGCTGTTTTTT; CDR3 protein: CASSESVKGGPANTGELFF
J gene: TRBJ2-7; V gene: TRBV5-6; clone size: -; D gene: TRBD2; CDR3 DNA: TGTGCCAGCAGCCTCGGACTAGCGGGAGGTATCTACGAGCAGTACTTC; CDR3 protein: CASSLGLAGGIYEQYF
J gene: TRBJ2-7; V gene: TRBV15; clone size: -; D gene: TRBD2; CDR3 DNA: TGTGCCACCAGGGGCGGGAGGGGGACTAGCCCCTACGAGCAGTACTTC; CDR3 protein: CATRGGRGTSPYEQYF
J gene: TRBJ1-6; V gene: TRBV27; clone size: -; D gene: -; CDR3 DNA: TGTGCCAGCAGTTTGACCCCACAGAATTCACCCCTCCACTTT; CDR3 protein: CASSLTPQNSPLHF
J gene: TRBJ1-2; V gene: TRBV5-6; clone size: few; D gene: TRBD1; CDR3 DNA: TGTGCCAGCAGCTTGGGGGACAGGGGATCCTATGGCTACACCTTC; CDR3 protein: CASSLGDRGSYGYTF
J gene: TRBJ1-2; V gene: TRBV28; clone size: -; D gene: TRBD1; CDR3 DNA: TGTGCCAGCAGAACCGGGACAGGGGATGGCTACACCTTC; CDR3 protein: CASRTGTGDGYTF
J gene: TRBJ1-1; V gene: TRBV30; clone size: once; D gene: TRBD1; CDR3 DNA: TGTGCCTGGAGTGGAAGACAGGGGACCCTTGAAGCTTTCTTT; CDR3 protein: CAWSGRQGTLEAFF
J gene: TRBJ1-5; V gene: TRBV20-1; clone size: -; D gene: -; CDR3 DNA: TGCAGTGCTAGTTTGTTCGGCTTAGTGGGCAATCAGCCCCAGCATTTT; CDR3 protein: CSASLFGLVGNQPQHF
J gene: TRBJ2-7; V gene: TRBV18; clone size: -; D gene: -; CDR3 DNA: TGTGCCAGCTCACCAAGTGGAGGCAGCTACGAGCAGTACTTC; CDR3 protein: CASSPSGGSYEQYF
J gene: TRBJ1-2; V gene: TRBV19; clone size: few; D gene: -; CDR3 DNA: TGTGCCACCCAGGCGGGGTCTGGCTATGGCTACACCTTC; CDR3 protein: CATQAGSGYGYTF
J gene: TRBJ1-5; V gene: TRBV29-1; clone size: -; D gene: TRBD1; CDR3 DNA: TGCAGCGTTAAACACGGGACAGGCAATCAGCCCCAGCATTTT; CDR3 protein: CSVKHGTGNQPQHF
J gene: TRBJ1-2; V gene: TRBV7-3; clone size: -; D gene: -; CDR3 DNA: TGTGCCAGCAGCTTAATCGAAAGGGCGAGTAACTATGGCTACACCTTC; CDR3 protein: CASSLIERASNYGYTF
J gene: TRBJ2-1; V gene: TRBV7-2; clone size: -; D gene: TRBD1; CDR3 DNA: TGTGCCAGCAGCTTAGCTGGGACAGGGTCTTGGTTCTTC; CDR3 protein: CASSLAGTGSWFF
J gene: TRBJ1-4; V gene: TRBV30; clone size: once; D gene: -; CDR3 DNA: TGTGCCTGGAGTTTTCACTCTAATGAAAAACTGTTTTTT; CDR3 protein: CAWSFHSNEKLFF
J gene: TRBJ1-2; V gene: TRBV10-3; clone size: -; D gene: TRBD1; CDR3 DNA: TGTGCCATCACCAAGGGACAGGACTATGGCTACACCTTC; CDR3 protein: CAITKGQDYGYTF
J gene: TRBJ1-4; V gene: TRBV7-9; clone size: -; D gene: -; CDR3 DNA: TGTGCCAGCAGCTTAGGGTTTGGGGCGGAGGCTGAAAAACTGTTTTTT; CDR3 protein: CASSLGFGAEAEKLFF
J gene: TRBJ1-1; V gene: TRBV5-1; clone size: -; D gene: -; CDR3 DNA: TGCGCCAGCAGCTTGGGGCTGGGAATGAACACTGAAGCTTTCTTT; CDR3 protein: CASSLGLGMNTEAFF
J gene: TRBJ2-3; V gene: TRBV5-4; clone size: -; D gene: -; CDR3 DNA: TGTGCCAGCAGCTTGGAACGGGTGGGGAGCACAGATACGCAGTATTTT; CDR3 protein: CASSLERVGSTDTQYF